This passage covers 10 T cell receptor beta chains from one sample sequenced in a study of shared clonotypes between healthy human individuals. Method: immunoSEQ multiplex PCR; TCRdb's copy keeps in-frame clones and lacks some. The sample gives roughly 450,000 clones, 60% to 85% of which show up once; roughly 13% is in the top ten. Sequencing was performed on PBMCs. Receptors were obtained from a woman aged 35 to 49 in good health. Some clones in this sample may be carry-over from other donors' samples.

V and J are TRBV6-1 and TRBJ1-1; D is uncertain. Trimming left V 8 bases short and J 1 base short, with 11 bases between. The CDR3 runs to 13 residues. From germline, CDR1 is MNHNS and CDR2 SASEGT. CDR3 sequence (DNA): TGTGCCAGCTCTGCACAGCCGAACACTGAAGCTTTCTTT. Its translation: CASSAQPNTEAFF.

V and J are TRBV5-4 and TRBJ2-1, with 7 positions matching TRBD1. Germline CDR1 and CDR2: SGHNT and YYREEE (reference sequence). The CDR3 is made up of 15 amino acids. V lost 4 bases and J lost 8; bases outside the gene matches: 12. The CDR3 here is CASSQQGTFDDEQFF. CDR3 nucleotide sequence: TGTGCCAGCAGCCAACAGGGGACCTTCGACGATGAGCAGTTCTTC.

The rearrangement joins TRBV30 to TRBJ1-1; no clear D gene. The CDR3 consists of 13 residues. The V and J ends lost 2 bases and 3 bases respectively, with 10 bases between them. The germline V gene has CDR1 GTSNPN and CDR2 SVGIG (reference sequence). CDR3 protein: CAWSPRLDTEAFF. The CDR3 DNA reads TGTGCCTGGAGTCCCCGGCTGGACACTGAAGCTTTCTTT.

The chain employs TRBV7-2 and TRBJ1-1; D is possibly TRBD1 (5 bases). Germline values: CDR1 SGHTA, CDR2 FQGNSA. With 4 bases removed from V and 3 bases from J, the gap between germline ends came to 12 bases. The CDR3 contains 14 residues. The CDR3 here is CASSWGWMDTEAFF. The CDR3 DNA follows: TGTGCCAGCAGCTGGGGGTGGATGGACACTGAAGCTTTCTTT.

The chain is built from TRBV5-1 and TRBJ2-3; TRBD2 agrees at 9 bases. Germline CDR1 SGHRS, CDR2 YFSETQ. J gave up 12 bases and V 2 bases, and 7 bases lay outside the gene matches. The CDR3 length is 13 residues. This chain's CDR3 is CASSFGGTSTQYF. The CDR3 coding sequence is TGCGCCAGCAGCTTTGGCGGGACTAGCACACAGTATTTT.

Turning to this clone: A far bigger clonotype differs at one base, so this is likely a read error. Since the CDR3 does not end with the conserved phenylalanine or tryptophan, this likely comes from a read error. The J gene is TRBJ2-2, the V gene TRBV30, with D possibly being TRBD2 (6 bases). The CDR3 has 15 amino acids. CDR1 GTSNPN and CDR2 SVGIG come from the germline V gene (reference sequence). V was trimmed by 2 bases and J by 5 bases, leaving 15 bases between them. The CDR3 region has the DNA TGTGCCTGGAGTCGGCTAGCGACCATAACCGGGGAGCTGTTTCTT. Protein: CAWSRLATITGELFL.

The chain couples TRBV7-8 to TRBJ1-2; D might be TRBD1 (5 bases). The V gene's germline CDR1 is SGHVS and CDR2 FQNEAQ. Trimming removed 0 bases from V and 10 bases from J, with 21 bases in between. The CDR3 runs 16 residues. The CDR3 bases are TGTGCCAGCAGCTTAGCCCCCGGGACGCCCCTAGGAATCTACACCTTC. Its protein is CASSLAPGTPLGIYTF.

This CDR3 is CASRAGGINYGYTF. Here the CDR3 DNA reads TGTGCCAGCAGGGCGGGGGGGATTAACTATGGCTACACCTTC. The chain carries TRBV28 and TRBJ1-2; maybe TRBD1 (5 bases). Trimming pared 6 bases from V and 1 base from J, leaving 12 bases between. Germline CDR1 is MDHEN and CDR2 is SYDVKM. The CDR3 has 14 amino acids.

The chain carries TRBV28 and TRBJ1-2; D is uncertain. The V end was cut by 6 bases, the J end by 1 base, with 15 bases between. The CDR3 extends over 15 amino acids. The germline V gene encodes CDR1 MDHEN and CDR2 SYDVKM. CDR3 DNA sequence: TGTGCCAGCAGACGGATCCAGCCCCATAACTATGGCTACACCTTC. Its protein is CASRRIQPHNYGYTF.

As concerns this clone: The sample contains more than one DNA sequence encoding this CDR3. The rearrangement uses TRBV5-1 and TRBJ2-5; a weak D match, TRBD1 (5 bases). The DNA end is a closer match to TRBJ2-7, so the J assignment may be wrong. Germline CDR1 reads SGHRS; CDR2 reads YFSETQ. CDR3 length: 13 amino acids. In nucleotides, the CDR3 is TGCGCCAGCAGCTTGGCAGGGTCCTACGAGCAGTACTTC. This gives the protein CASSLAGSYEQYF.